These 21 T cell receptor beta chains came from one sample sequenced in a study of T cells in Graves' hyperthyroidism and ophthalmopathy. Researchers took RNA transcripts and amplified the TCR beta CDR3 regions from them. The HTBI primer set served for first-round RT-PCR of the TCR CDR3. TCRdb reanalysed the multiplex PCR reads using MiXCR and keeps one entry per CDR3 protein. The data show roughly 300,000 distinct CDR3 sequences, 20% to 25% seen once. Source material: blood. The receptors were sampled from a woman between 50 and 59 years old with Graves' hyperthyroidism.

This clonotype showed up just a few times. The gene calls are TRBV12-3 or TRBV12-4 and TRBJ1-5; maybe TRBD1 (5 bases). The V and J ends lost 5 bases and 5 bases respectively, with 16 bases between them. The CDR3 is made up of 15 amino acids. DNA of the CDR3: TGTGCCAGCAGTCCACCGGGACGGCGATATCAGCCCCAGCATTTT. Encoded protein: CASSPPGRRYQPQHF.

Only one count was recorded for this clonotype. This chain joins TRBV2 and TRBJ2-7; 9 bases are a match to TRBD2. This CDR3 region has 15 residues. J gave up 3 bases and V 6 bases, and 9 bases lay outside the gene matches. Germline-derived CDR1 and CDR2 are SNHLY and FYNNEI. This CDR3 is CASRNRLAGHYEQYF. CDR3 bases: TGTGCCAGCAGAAATCGCCTAGCGGGACACTACGAGCAGTACTTC.

This clonotype was found a few times. V usage is TRBV20-1 and J usage is TRBJ2-1; no clear D. Germline V gene sequence: CDR1 DFQATT, CDR2 SNEGSKA (reference sequence). V lost 4 bases to trimming and J lost 10 bases, with 23 bases between them. This CDR3 has 15 residues. The CDR3 region is CSAKSKSGIGYEQFF. In DNA form, the CDR3 reads TGCAGTGCTAAGAGCAAATCTGGGATTGGGTACGAGCAGTTCTTC.

This clonotype was picked up many times. The J gene is TRBJ2-7, the V gene TRBV12-3 or TRBV12-4; D uncertain. Trimming stripped 5 bases from V and 1 base from J, with 12 bases between. The CDR3 loop spans 14 amino acids. The CDR3 DNA follows: TGTGCCAGCAGTGGACCTAATCTATCCTACGAGCAGTACTTC. It translates to CASSGPNLSYEQYF.

This sequence joins TRBV7-8 and TRBJ2-7; D is unresolved. Trimming left V 7 bases short and J 2 bases short, with 12 bases between. There are 13 residues in the CDR3. Germline V CDR1 and CDR2: SGHVS, FQNEAQ. CDR3 in DNA: TGTGCCAGCACCGAGAGTGGTACCTACGAGCAGTACTTC. Residues: CASTESGTYEQYF.

This clonotype was recorded at least ten times. This chain uses TRBV2 with TRBJ1-5; no clear D. The V end lost 2 bases, the J end lost 0 bases, and 11 bases lay between the germline ends. This CDR3 has 16 amino acids. Germline-derived CDR1 and CDR2 are SNHLY and FYNNEI. The CDR3 DNA is TGTGCCAGCAGTGAACGGGCAGACTATAGCAATCAGCCCCAGCATTTT. It specifies CASSERADYSNQPQHF.

As to this clonotype: A read error is likely, as this CDR3 ends without the conserved phenylalanine or tryptophan. This chain links TRBV6-2 or TRBV6-3 with TRBJ2-1, with 8 positions matching TRBD1. V was pared by 6 bases and J by 0 bases, with 4 bases of the junction left unmatched. The CDR3 sequence is 15 residues long. Per germline, CDR1 MNHEY and CDR2 SVGEGT. The CDR3 sequence is CASSSTGGSYNEQFS. CDR3 nucleotides: TGTGCCAGCAGCTCAACAGGGGGCTCCTACAATGAGCAGTTCTCC.

This clonotype was seen ten or more times. The chain uses TRBV20-1 and TRBJ1-1; D possibly corresponds to TRBD1 (6 bases). Looked up from germline, CDR1 is DFQATT and CDR2 is SNEGSKA (reference sequence). V shed 3 bases and J shed 2 bases, with 13 bases lying between them. The CDR3 sequence is 14 residues long. The CDR3 DNA is TGCAGTGCTAGGCCTCAACAGGGAAACACTGAAGCTTTCTTT. Translated: CSARPQQGNTEAFF.

The chain is built from TRBV24-1 and TRBJ2-2, with a weak D call TRBD2 (6 bases). The germline V gene encodes CDR1 KGHDR and CDR2 SFDVKD. The CDR3 spans 17 residues. The V end was cut by 1 base, the J end by 5 bases, with 16 bases between. CDR3 sequence: CATSDFEGGDLTGELFF. The CDR3 DNA reads TGTGCCACCAGTGATTTTGAAGGCGGGGATTTAACCGGGGAGCTGTTTTTT.

The J gene is TRBJ2-1, the V gene TRBV19; 8 bases map to TRBD2. CDR3 length equals 16 residues. In germline, CDR1 is LNHDA, CDR2 SQIVND (reference sequence). V shed 6 bases, J shed 4 bases, and the junction held 11 bases outside the gene matches. The DNA of the CDR3 is TGTGCCAGTAGCCTCTACGGTAGCGGGACTTACAATGAGCAGTTCTTC. Amino acids: CASSLYGSGTYNEQFF. Using reference TRBV19 and TRBJ2-1 for the parts outside the CDR3, the full variable domain is DGGITQSPKYLFRKEGQNVTLSCEQNLNHDAMYWYRQDPGQGLRLIYYSQIVNDFQKGDIAEGYSVSREKKESFPLTVTSAQKNPTAFYLCASSLYGSGTYNEQFFGPGTRLTVL.

This clonotype was found many times. V usage is TRBV3-1 and J usage is TRBJ2-3; TRBD2 might be the D (5 bases). The germline V gene encodes CDR1 LGHDT and CDR2 YNNKEL (reference sequence). The CDR3 totals 13 residues. V was clipped by 4 bases and J by 5 bases, with 10 bases between them. This CDR3 reads CASSRPAGDTQYF. The CDR3 nucleotides are TGTGCCAGCAGCCGACCCGCGGGAGATACGCAGTATTTT.

This clonotype was recorded many times. CDR3 residues: CASSQGVFYNSPLHF. In DNA, the CDR3 is TGCGCCAGCAGCCAAGGGGTTTTCTATAATTCACCCCTCCACTTT. The chain is built from TRBV4-1 and TRBJ1-6; D not certain. V was pared by 1 base and J by 3 bases, with 7 bases between. This CDR3 comprises 15 residues. Germline assignment: CDR1 MGHRA and CDR2 YSYEKL.

This chain uses TRBV12-3 or TRBV12-4 with TRBJ1-1; D is unresolved. This CDR3 is 15 amino acids long. Trimming took 4 bases from V and 2 from J, leaving 14 bases between them. The CDR3 sequence: CASSSALWVNTEAFF. CDR3 nucleotide sequence: TGTGCCAGCAGTTCCGCCTTATGGGTAAACACTGAAGCTTTCTTT.

This clonotype was detected a few times. The CDR3 DNA sequence: TGTGCCAGCAGCCCTCGGGACAGTTTTATTGCCGAGCAGTACTTC. This translates into CASSPRDSFIAEQYF. The rearrangement joins TRBV9 to TRBJ2-7; the match to TRBD1 covers 7 bases. V trimming: 4 bases; J trimming: 6 bases; junction bases outside the gene matches: 13. Germline lookup yields CDR1 SGDLS and CDR2 YYNGEE. This CDR3 has 15 residues.

This clonotype was recorded at least ten times. The genes are TRBV11-2 and TRBJ2-2; D could derive from TRBD1 or TRBD2 (6 bases each). Between the trimmed V and J ends, which lost 5 bases and 7 bases, there was a span of 17 bases. The CDR3 is made up of 15 amino acids. The V gene's germline CDR1 is SGHAT and CDR2 FQNNGV. In nucleotides, the CDR3 is TGTGCCAGCAGCACGGACAGAGCGGGTATCGGGGAGCTGTTTTTT. Protein: CASSTDRAGIGELFF.

This clonotype has a count of ten or more. This sequence joins TRBV5-1 and TRBJ2-7; D is ambiguous. This CDR3 is built from 15 residues. Trimming removed 0 bases from V and 0 bases from J, with 10 bases in between. Germline V lookup: CDR1 SGHRS, CDR2 YFSETQ. CDR3 nucleotide sequence: TGCGCCAGCAGCTTGGGTGACATCCACTCCTACGAGCAGTACTTC. Its protein is CASSLGDIHSYEQYF.

The table lists this clonotype with a count of one. CDR3 residues: CASSFDRGKRTDTQYF. The CDR3 nucleotides read TGTGCCAGCAGCTTCGACAGGGGTAAACGCACAGATACGCAGTATTTT. The V and J genes are TRBV28 and TRBJ2-3; the match to TRBD1 covers 8 bases. The CDR3 covers 16 residues. The ends lost 6 bases at V and 1 base at J; junction bases unmatched: 9. Germline assignment: CDR1 MDHEN and CDR2 SYDVKM.

This clonotype appeared a few times. The chain employs TRBV3-1 and TRBJ1-2; possible D gene TRBD1, 5 bases. Deletions cut 3 bases from V and 6 bases from J, with 8 bases between. This CDR3 has 12 amino acids. From germline, CDR1 is LGHDT and CDR2 YNNKEL (reference sequence). CDR3 amino acids: CASSHIGDGYTF. Here the CDR3 DNA reads TGTGCCAGCAGCCACATAGGGGATGGCTACACCTTC.

This clonotype has ten or more counts. The chain joins TRBV7-9 to TRBJ2-5; D remains unclear. This CDR3 comprises 13 residues. V lost 3 bases to trimming and J lost 5 bases, with 10 bases between them. Germline CDR1 reads SEHNR; CDR2 reads FQNEAQ (reference sequence). The CDR3 sequence is CASSFAAGETQYF. The CDR3 bases are TGTGCCAGCAGCTTCGCCGCCGGGGAGACCCAGTACTTC. Full variable domain (remainder filled in from reference TRBV7-9 and TRBJ2-5): DTGVSQNPRHKITKRGQNVTFRCDPISEHNRLYWYRQTLGQGPEFLTYFQNEAQLEKSRLLSDRFSAERPKGSFSTLEIQRTEQGDSAMYLCASSFAAGETQYFGPGTRLLVL.

This clonotype was recorded many times. This chain joins TRBV6-1 and TRBJ1-1; 10 bases fit TRBD1. J was trimmed by 0 bases and V by 6 bases; bases with no gene match: 10. The CDR3 sequence is 17 residues long. CDR1 and CDR2 (germline): MNHNS, SASEGT. The CDR3: CASSKRGTGVMNTEAFF. In nucleotides, the CDR3 is TGTGCCAGCAGCAAGAGGGGGACAGGGGTCATGAACACTGAAGCTTTCTTT.

The chain links TRBV14 to TRBJ2-2, with D perhaps TRBD2 (5 bases). Germline V gives CDR1 SGHDN, CDR2 FVKESK. V gave up 6 bases and J gave up 2 bases, with 16 bases separating them. This CDR3 has 16 residues. CDR3 nucleotide sequence: TGTGCCAGCAGAAATACCGGGATTCCAAACACCGGGGAGCTGTTTTTT. The encoded protein is CASRNTGIPNTGELFF.